Each of the 24 T cell receptor beta chains below was sequenced from the same sample in a study of blood T cell repertoires in COVID-19. Produced via immunoSEQ multiplex PCR; TCRdb's table is partial and in-frame only. The repertoire holds roughly 70,000 clones, with about 86% as singletons. Specimen: peripheral blood. The receptors were sampled from a man between 65 and 85 years old with active COVID-19.

Only a few counts were recorded for this clone. The chain links TRBV7-2 to TRBJ2-7; 9 positions match TRBD2. CDR1 SGHTA and CDR2 FQGNSA come from the germline V gene. This CDR3 is built from 16 residues. Trimming took 5 bases from V and 0 from J; bases not matched to a gene: 8. CDR3 in amino acids: CASSSRGSGSSYEQYF. In DNA, the CDR3 is TGTGCCAGCAGCAGCCGAGGTAGCGGGAGCTCCTACGAGCAGTACTTC.

This clone was observed a single time. The J gene is TRBJ2-4, the V gene TRBV29-1; perhaps TRBD1 as D (5 bases). The V gene lost 6 bases and the J gene lost 0 bases, with 6 bases spanning the gap. The CDR3 is 12 residues long. The germline CDR1 and CDR2 sequences are SQVTM and ANQGSEA. The CDR3 DNA sequence: TGCAGCGTAGGGGCAGCCAAAAACATTCAGTACTTC. The encoded protein is CSVGAAKNIQYF. The full variable domain, with the rest looked up from reference TRBV29-1 and TRBJ2-4, is SAVISQKPSRDICQRGTSLTIQCQVDSQVTMMFWYRQQPGQSLTLIATANQGSEATYESGFVIDKFPISRPNLTFSTLTVSNMSPEDSSIYLCSVGAAKNIQYFGAGTRLSVL.

The rearrangement links TRBV5-1 to TRBJ2-1; the match to TRBD2 covers 7 bases. The germline V gene has CDR1 SGHRS and CDR2 YFSETQ. This CDR3 is built from 16 residues. V was clipped by 5 bases and J by 8 bases; unmatched bases: 16. The CDR3 DNA is TGCGCCAGCAGTGGAACGGGCGGGAGTGTTCGCGATGAGCAGTTCTTC. This encodes CASSGTGGSVRDEQFF.

This clone was detected a few times. The rearrangement links TRBV12-3 or TRBV12-4 to TRBJ1-2; TRBD1 matches 9 bases. J gave up 13 bases and V 3 bases, and 3 bases lay outside the gene matches. The CDR3 is 11 amino acids. CDR3 protein: CASSLGDRATF. CDR3 in DNA: TGTGCCAGCAGTTTGGGGGACAGGGCCACCTTC.

The chain has TRBV28 and TRBJ2-7, with D perhaps matching TRBD2 (7 bases). The CDR3 extends over 13 amino acids. Trimming shortened V by 7 bases and J by 2 bases, and 12 bases separated the two germline ends. Germline assignment: CDR1 MDHEN and CDR2 SYDVKM. CDR3 amino acids: CASIGGGTYEQYF. The CDR3 bases are TGTGCCAGCATAGGGGGGGGAACCTACGAGCAGTACTTC.

The genes are TRBV5-1 and TRBJ2-7, with D possibly being TRBD2 (7 bases). The germline CDR1 and CDR2 sequences are SGHRS and YFSETQ. The CDR3 runs 16 residues. V was clipped by 4 bases and J by 6 bases, with 23 bases between them. The CDR3 nucleotides read TGCGCCAGCAGCGCCGGGGTCGGGGGGCTAGGAGGCGAGCAGTACTTC. Its protein product is CASSAGVGGLGGEQYF. The full variable domain, with the rest looked up from reference TRBV5-1 and TRBJ2-7, is KAGVTQTPRYLIKTRGQQVTLSCSPISGHRSVSWYQQTPGQGLQFLFEYFSETQRNKGNFPGRFSGRQFSNSRSEMNVSTLELGDSALYLCASSAGVGGLGGEQYFGPGTRLTVT.

This clone was picked up a small number of times. The chain recombines TRBV19 with TRBJ1-4, with 7 bases identical to TRBD1. Trimming cost V 5 bases and J 0 bases; bases outside gene matches: 27. This CDR3 is built from 23 residues. The germline CDR1 and CDR2 sequences are LNHDA and SQIVND (reference sequence). CDR3 sequence reads: CASSPPDRDHGGWRLATNEKLFF. The DNA of the CDR3 is TGTGCCAGTAGTCCCCCTGACAGGGACCATGGAGGGTGGCGACTTGCAACTAATGAAAAACTGTTTTTT.

The chain is built from TRBV30 and TRBJ1-2; unclear D gene. Trimming pared 0 bases from V and 1 base from J, leaving 12 bases between. Germline V gene data show CDR1 as GTSNPN and CDR2 as SVGIG (reference sequence). The CDR3 loop spans 15 amino acids. In DNA form, the CDR3 reads TGTGCCTGGAGTGTAGCGGTCGGCGGTAACTATGGCTACACCTTC. Translation: CAWSVAVGGNYGYTF.

The V and J genes are TRBV7-2 and TRBJ2-2; D possibly corresponds to TRBD2 (7 bases). The germline V and J ends were trimmed by 4 bases and 0 bases, with 21 bases remaining between them. The CDR3 covers 19 residues. Germline V gene lookup returns CDR1 SGHTA and CDR2 FQGNSA. The CDR3 protein is CASSSTGRGRGPNTGELFF. CDR3 DNA: TGTGCCAGCAGCTCAACAGGGAGAGGGCGGGGGCCGAACACCGGGGAGCTGTTTTTT.

This clone appeared a single time. V is TRBV7-3 and J is TRBJ1-2, with D unresolved. CDR1 and CDR2 from the germline V gene are SGHTA and FQGTGA. There are 14 residues in the CDR3. Trimming shortened V by 0 bases and J by 8 bases, and 13 bases separated the two germline ends. CDR3 residues: CASSLTPQTRGYTF. The CDR3 coding sequence is TGTGCCAGCAGCTTAACGCCCCAAACCCGGGGCTACACCTTC.

The rearrangement joins TRBV10-3 to TRBJ2-7; D is possibly TRBD2 (5 bases). The CDR3 length is 11 residues. Trimming took 11 bases from V and 7 from J, leaving 15 bases between them. The germline gives CDR1 ENHRY, CDR2 SYGVKD. CDR3 residues: CAHRGLGEQYF. DNA for the CDR3: TGTGCCCACCGCGGGCTGGGTGAGCAGTACTTC.

V gene TRBV10-1 combines with J gene TRBJ2-7; possibly TRBD2 for D (6 bases). V lost 7 bases and J lost 4, with 14 bases in between. Germline V gives CDR1 WNHNN, CDR2 SYGVQD (reference sequence). CDR3 length: 13 amino acids. CDR3 residues: CASTRGTDYEQYF. The CDR3 DNA sequence: TGCGCCAGCACCAGAGGGACTGATTACGAGCAGTACTTC.

The chain uses TRBV11-2 and TRBJ2-1, with D possibly being TRBD2 (5 bases). The germline V gene has CDR1 SGHAT and CDR2 FQNNGV. Trimming removed 3 bases from V and 9 bases from J, with 12 bases in between. The CDR3 consists of 13 residues. CDR3 sequence reads: CASSFGPAGEQFF. DNA for the CDR3: TGTGCCAGCAGCTTTGGCCCCGCGGGTGAGCAGTTCTTC.

V usage is TRBV19 and J usage is TRBJ2-3; 10 nucleotides agree with TRBD1. The germline gives CDR1 LNHDA, CDR2 SQIVND (reference sequence). J was trimmed by 8 bases and V by 10 bases; bases with no gene match: 6. The CDR3 consists of 12 residues. The CDR3 nucleotides are TGTGCCACCGGACAGGGGGGCGGTACGCAGTATTTT. Translating it yields CATGQGGGTQYF.

The V and J genes are TRBV30 and TRBJ1-2, with a possible D match to TRBD1 (5 bases). This CDR3 has 13 amino acids. The V end was cut by 7 bases, the J end by 4 bases, with 16 bases between. Germline V CDR1 and CDR2: GTSNPN, SVGIG (reference sequence). The CDR3 coding sequence is TGTGCCTCCCCGGGGGGTCGTCTCTATGGCTACACCTTC. It codes for CASPGGRLYGYTF.

The genes are TRBV5-1 and TRBJ2-3, with TRBD1 matching 7 bases. V lost 4 bases, J lost 5 bases, and 10 bases stayed unmatched. From germline, CDR1 is SGHRS and CDR2 YFSETQ. The CDR3 consists of 15 residues. The CDR3 loop is CASSHEGRGIDTQYF. The CDR3 DNA is TGCGCCAGCAGCCACGAAGGCAGGGGGATAGATACGCAGTATTTT.

The V and J genes are TRBV5-4 and TRBJ2-1; TRBD1 aligns across 7 bases. The CDR3 length is 13 residues. V lost 5 bases to trimming and J lost 5 bases; unmatched junction nucleotides: 4. Germline loops: CDR1 SGHNT, CDR2 YYREEE (reference sequence). CDR3 DNA: TGTGCCAGCAGAAAGGGACAGAACAATGAGCAGTTCTTC. Encoded protein: CASRKGQNNEQFF. Complete variable domain (other parts from reference TRBV5-4 and TRBJ2-1): ETGVTQSPTHLIKTRGQQVTLRCSSQSGHNTVSWYQQALGQGPQFIFQYYREEENGRGNFPPRFSGLQFPNYSSELNVNALELDDSALYLCASRKGQNNEQFFGPGTRLTVL.

V is TRBV2 and J is TRBJ2-1, with 11 bases aligning to TRBD2. Looked up from germline, CDR1 is SNHLY and CDR2 is FYNNEI. The CDR3 is 12 residues long. The junction had 3 bases not matched to a gene; V was cut back by 1 base and J by 16 bases. The CDR3: CASSEGGLAAFF. For the CDR3, the DNA is TGTGCCAGCAGTGAAGGGGGACTAGCGGCCTTCTTC.

This clone has more than one count but fewer than ten. The V gene is TRBV29-1, the J gene TRBJ1-4, with 7 bases fitting TRBD1. Germline CDR1 SQVTM, CDR2 ANQGSEA. This CDR3 spans 14 amino acids. Trimming removed 0 bases from V and 7 bases from J; junction bases left unmatched: 5. The CDR3: CSVEDAGGAEKLFF. CDR3 in DNA: TGCAGCGTTGAAGATGCAGGGGGAGCTGAAAAACTGTTTTTT.

The gene calls are TRBV24-1 and TRBJ2-1; maybe TRBD1 (7 bases). This CDR3 spans 16 amino acids. Looked up from germline, CDR1 is KGHDR and CDR2 is SFDVKD. V was cut by 0 bases and J by 7 bases, with 15 bases left in between. The DNA of the CDR3 is TGTGCCACCAGTGATTTGGGCTCCAGGGGGAGGAATGAGCAGTTCTTC. Translating gives CATSDLGSRGRNEQFF.

This clone has a handful of counts. This sequence joins TRBV21-1 and TRBJ1-3. TRBV21-1 is a pseudogene. This CDR3 region has 19 residues. CDR3 loop: CASSPPGPGGSRSGNTIYF. CDR3 coding DNA: TGTGCCAGCAGCCCCCCTGGGCCTGGAGGGTCACGCTCTGGAAACACCATATATTTT.

This chain uses TRBV20-1 with TRBJ1-1; D not certain. The CDR3 is 11 residues long. From germline, CDR1 is DFQATT and CDR2 SNEGSKA (reference sequence). Trimming removed 7 bases at V and 4 bases at J, with 10 bases between. The DNA for the CDR3 is TGCAGTGTGGTTATCGGCACTGAAGCTTTCTTT. Translating gives CSVVIGTEAFF.

This sequence joins TRBV19 and TRBJ2-1; 9 bases match TRBD2. CDR3 length: 14 amino acids. Trimming removed 1 base from V and 10 bases from J; junction bases left unmatched: 5. Germline V gene sequence: CDR1 LNHDA, CDR2 SQIVND (reference sequence). The CDR3 here is CASSIGGGRAEQFF. DNA of the CDR3: TGTGCCAGTAGTATAGGTGGCGGGAGGGCCGAGCAGTTCTTC.

The CDR3 spells CASSPQVWGGPVDTQYF. For the CDR3, the DNA is TGTGCCAGCAGCCCCCAGGTTTGGGGAGGGCCCGTGGATACGCAGTATTTT. The rearrangement links TRBV7-3 to TRBJ2-3; TRBD2 matches at 7 bases. Germline V lookup: CDR1 SGHTA, CDR2 FQGTGA. This CDR3 is built from 17 residues. J was trimmed by 6 bases and V by 5 bases; bases with no gene match: 17.